Listed below are T cell receptor beta chains from one sample, sequenced in a study of beta chain features in type 1 diabetes. Method: immunoSEQ multiplex PCR; TCRdb's copy keeps in-frame clones and lacks some. This sample carries 150,000 or so clones, about 9.8% of them seen once, and the ten largest clones take 2% to 3%. The sample comprised central memory CD4+ T cells from blood. These receptor sequences come from a woman aged 18-35 years in good health. Both conserved end residues are part of each CDR3. D genes are given only for firm matches. The listing skips clone size in some rows; elsewhere it reads once, few, many or a size class.

V gene: TRBV18
D gene: TRBD1
J gene: TRBJ1-2
clone size: -
CDR3 protein: CASSPTQGAYYGYTF
CDR3 DNA: TGTGCCAGCTCACCAACCCAGGGGGCATACTATGGCTACACCTTC

V gene: TRBV6-5
D gene: -
J gene: TRBJ2-7
clone size: -
CDR3 protein: CASSPMRGEQYF
CDR3 DNA: TGTGCCAGCAGTCCCATGAGGGGGGAGCAGTACTTC

V gene: TRBV11-3
D gene: TRBD2
J gene: TRBJ2-1
clone size: -
CDR3 protein: CASSSPQGGRALREQFF
CDR3 DNA: TGTGCCAGCAGCTCCCCCCAGGGAGGGAGGGCCTTGAGGGAGCAGTTCTTC

V gene: TRBV5-6
D gene: -
J gene: TRBJ2-1
clone size: few
CDR3 protein: CATSRSYNEQFF
CDR3 DNA: TGTGCCACCTCCCGCTCCTACAATGAGCAGTTCTTC

V gene: TRBV28
D gene: -
J gene: TRBJ1-4
clone size: few
CDR3 protein: CASSVISAGGNEKLFF
CDR3 DNA: TGTGCCAGCAGTGTGATCAGCGCCGGGGGAAATGAAAAACTGTTTTTT

V gene: TRBV9
D gene: TRBD1
J gene: TRBJ1-6
clone size: many
CDR3 protein: CASSVEGQGNSPLHF
CDR3 DNA: TGTGCCAGCAGCGTAGAGGGACAGGGGAATTCACCCCTCCACTTT

V gene: TRBV6-5
D gene: -
J gene: TRBJ1-1
clone size: -
CDR3 protein: CASSNTGNTEAFF
CDR3 DNA: TGTGCCAGCAGCAATACGGGGAACACTGAAGCTTTCTTT

V gene: TRBV5-1
D gene: TRBD1
J gene: TRBJ2-2
clone size: few
CDR3 protein: CASRGGADTGELFF
CDR3 DNA: TGCGCCAGCCGAGGGGGCGCGGACACCGGGGAGCTGTTTTTT

V gene: TRBV7-9
D gene: TRBD2
J gene: TRBJ2-6
clone size: -
CDR3 protein: CASSAGSLGANVLTF
CDR3 DNA: TGTGCCAGCTCAGCGGGATCTCTGGGCGCCAACGTCCTGACTTTC

V gene: TRBV7-2
D gene: -
J gene: TRBJ2-5
clone size: -
CDR3 protein: CASSLGGSPGETQYF
CDR3 DNA: TGTGCCAGCAGCTTGGGGGGATCCCCAGGGGAGACCCAGTACTTC

V gene: TRBV11-2
D gene: -
J gene: TRBJ1-2
clone size: -
CDR3 protein: CASSLDRAGYTF
CDR3 DNA: TGTGCCAGCAGCTTAGACAGGGCTGGCTACACCTTC

V gene: TRBV30
D gene: -
J gene: TRBJ2-5
clone size: few
CDR3 protein: CAWSDSGTQYF
CDR3 DNA: TGTGCCTGGAGTGACAGCGGGACCCAGTACTTC

V gene: TRBV7-2
D gene: -
J gene: TRBJ2-7
clone size: few
CDR3 protein: CASSSPGRGWEGFRGEQYF
CDR3 DNA: TGTGCCAGCAGCTCCCCTGGGAGGGGGTGGGAGGGCTTCCGAGGGGAGCAGTACTTC

V gene: TRBV4-3
D gene: TRBD1
J gene: TRBJ2-7
clone size: -
CDR3 protein: CASSQDLIRQGVYEQYF
CDR3 DNA: TGCGCCAGCAGCCAAGACCTTATCAGACAGGGTGTCTACGAGCAGTACTTC

V gene: TRBV7-9
D gene: TRBD2
J gene: TRBJ2-1
clone size: few
CDR3 protein: CASSPDSGTTYNEQFF
CDR3 DNA: TGTGCCAGCAGCCCCGACTCGGGGACTACTTACAATGAGCAGTTCTTC

V gene: TRBV18
D gene: TRBD1
J gene: TRBJ1-3
clone size: few
CDR3 protein: CASSPQGSRGLDGNTIYF
CDR3 DNA: TGTGCCAGCTCACCACAGGGATCCAGGGGGCTCGATGGAAACACCATATATTTT

V gene: TRBV30
D gene: -
J gene: TRBJ2-5
clone size: few
CDR3 protein: CAWSVPPGVETQYF
CDR3 DNA: TGTGCCTGGAGTGTACCTCCGGGAGTAGAGACCCAGTACTTC

V gene: TRBV5-1
D gene: -
J gene: TRBJ2-3
clone size: few
CDR3 protein: CASSLRSDTQYF
CDR3 DNA: TGCGCCAGCAGCTTGCGTTCAGATACGCAGTATTTT

V gene: TRBV6-6
D gene: -
J gene: TRBJ2-7
clone size: few
CDR3 protein: CASRPQGGSEQYF
CDR3 DNA: TGTGCCAGCCGCCCCCAGGGGGGATCCGAGCAGTACTTC

V gene: TRBV10-3
D gene: TRBD2
J gene: TRBJ2-5
clone size: -
CDR3 protein: CAISWTSFQETQYF
CDR3 DNA: TGTGCCATCAGTTGGACTAGCTTCCAAGAGACCCAGTACTTC

V gene: TRBV4-3
D gene: -
J gene: TRBJ1-4
clone size: -
CDR3 protein: CASSQERLMNEKLFF
CDR3 DNA: TGCGCCAGCAGCCAAGAGCGGCTGATGAATGAAAAACTGTTTTTT

V gene: TRBV9
D gene: -
J gene: TRBJ2-3
clone size: -
CDR3 protein: CASSVLGLGTDTQYF
CDR3 DNA: TGTGCCAGCAGCGTACTGGGCTTGGGCACAGATACGCAGTATTTT

V gene: TRBV6-5
D gene: -
J gene: TRBJ2-5
clone size: few
CDR3 protein: CASSLDFGQTQYF
CDR3 DNA: TGTGCCAGCAGCCTGGACTTTGGGCAGACCCAGTACTTC